This TCR beta chain was obtained from a study of cytomegalovirus exposure and HLA in healthy donors. The wider study: The 130 or so validation repertoires, a later analysis reported, used the same platform as the approximately 650 first-cohort repertoires. Study-level results: Cytomegalovirus-associated status was assigned to 164 TCR beta chains.

Sequencing was performed with immunoSEQ multiplex PCR; in TCRdb, only in-frame clones are kept and a portion is missing. Among hundreds of thousands of clones, about nine tenths were seen once, and the ten largest hold 0.65% to 0.95%. Trimming removed 6 bases from V and 4 bases from J, with 12 bases in between. Looked up from germline, CDR1 is MDHEN and CDR2 is SYDVKM. CDR3 length: 13 amino acids. The count of this clone is one. Its target is unknown. The sequencing input was PBMCs. The sequence came from a woman younger than 30 in good health and CMV-seronegative. This chain joins TRBV28 and TRBJ1-2; D ambiguous. The CDR3 sequence: CASSTEITYGYTF. CDR3 bases: TGTGCCAGCAGCACTGAAATCACCTATGGCTACACCTTC.